This entry is about one T cell receptor (delta chain). The protein given in TCRdb and the translation of the DNA differ at residue 8, and the sequence presented here derives from the DNA. Germline lookup yields CDR1 GEAIGNYY and CDR2 EKD. This CDR3 has 15 amino acids. TCRdb re-processed the reads via CATT. The sample records more than 5,000 delta-chain clones, approximately 3% being singletons. This record comes from a study of gamma-delta chains in newborns, infants, children. Study context: Microbial exposure reportedly drives polyclonal innate γδ T cell expansion after birth.

Sequencing was performed on blood. The clonotype originates from a child who was a newborn, infant or young child, either healthy, febrile or measles-vaccinated (not recorded which). V is TRDV2 and J is TRDJ2, with a possible D match to TRDD3 (5 bases). The CDR3 DNA reads as TGTGCCTGTGTCCGTGGGGCCTATTTGACAGCACACCTCTTCTTT. Protein product: CACVRGAYLTAHLFF.